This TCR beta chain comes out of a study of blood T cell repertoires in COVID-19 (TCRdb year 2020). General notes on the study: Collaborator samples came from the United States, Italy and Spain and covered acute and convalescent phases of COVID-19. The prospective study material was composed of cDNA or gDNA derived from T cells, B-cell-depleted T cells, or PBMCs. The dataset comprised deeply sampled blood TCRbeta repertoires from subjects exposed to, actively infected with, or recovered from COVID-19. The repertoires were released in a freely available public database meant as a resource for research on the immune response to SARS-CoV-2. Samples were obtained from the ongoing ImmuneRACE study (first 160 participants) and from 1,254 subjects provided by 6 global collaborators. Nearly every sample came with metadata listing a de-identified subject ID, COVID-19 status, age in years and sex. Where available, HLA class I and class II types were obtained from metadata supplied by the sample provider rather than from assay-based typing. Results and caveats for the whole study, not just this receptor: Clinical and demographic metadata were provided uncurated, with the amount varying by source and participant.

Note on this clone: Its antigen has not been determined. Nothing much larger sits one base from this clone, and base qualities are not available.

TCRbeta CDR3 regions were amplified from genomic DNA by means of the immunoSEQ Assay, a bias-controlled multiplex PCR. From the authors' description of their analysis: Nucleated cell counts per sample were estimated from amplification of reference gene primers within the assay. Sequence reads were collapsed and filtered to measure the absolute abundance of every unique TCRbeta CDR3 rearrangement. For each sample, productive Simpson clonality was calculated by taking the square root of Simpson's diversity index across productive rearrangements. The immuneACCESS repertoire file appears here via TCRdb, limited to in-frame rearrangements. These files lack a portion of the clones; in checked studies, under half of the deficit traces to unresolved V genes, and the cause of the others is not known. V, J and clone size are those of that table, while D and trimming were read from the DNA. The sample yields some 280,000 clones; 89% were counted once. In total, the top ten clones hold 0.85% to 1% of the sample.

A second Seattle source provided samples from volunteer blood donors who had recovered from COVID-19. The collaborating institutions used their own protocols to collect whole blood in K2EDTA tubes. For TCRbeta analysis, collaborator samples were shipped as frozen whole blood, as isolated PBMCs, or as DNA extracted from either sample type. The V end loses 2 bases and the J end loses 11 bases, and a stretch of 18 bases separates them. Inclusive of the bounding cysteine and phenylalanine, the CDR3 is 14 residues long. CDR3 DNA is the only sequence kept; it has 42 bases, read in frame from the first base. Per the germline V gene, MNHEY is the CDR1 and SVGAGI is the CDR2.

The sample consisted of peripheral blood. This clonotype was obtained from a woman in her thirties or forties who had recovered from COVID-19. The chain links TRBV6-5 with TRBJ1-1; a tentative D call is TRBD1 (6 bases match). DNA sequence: TGTGCCAGCAGTTACCAAAAACAGGGACCTGGGGCTTTCTTT. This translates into CASSYQKQGPGAFF.